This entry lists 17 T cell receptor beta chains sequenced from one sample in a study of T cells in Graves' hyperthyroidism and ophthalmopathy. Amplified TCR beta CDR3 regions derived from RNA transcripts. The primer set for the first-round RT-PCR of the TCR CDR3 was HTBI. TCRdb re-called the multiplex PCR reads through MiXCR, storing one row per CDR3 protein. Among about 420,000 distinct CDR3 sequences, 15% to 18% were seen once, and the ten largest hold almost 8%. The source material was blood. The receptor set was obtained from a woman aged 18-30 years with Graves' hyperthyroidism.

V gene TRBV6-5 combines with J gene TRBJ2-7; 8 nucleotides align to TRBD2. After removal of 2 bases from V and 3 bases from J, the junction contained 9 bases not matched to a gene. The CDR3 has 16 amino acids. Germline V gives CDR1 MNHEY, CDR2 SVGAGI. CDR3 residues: CASSYPAAGGSYEQYF. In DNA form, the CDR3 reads TGTGCCAGCAGTTACCCAGCTGCGGGAGGTAGCTACGAGCAGTACTTC.

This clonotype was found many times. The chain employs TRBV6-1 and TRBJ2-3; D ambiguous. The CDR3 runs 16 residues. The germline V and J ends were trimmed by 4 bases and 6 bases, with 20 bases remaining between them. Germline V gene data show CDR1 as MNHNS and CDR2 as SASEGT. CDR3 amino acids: CASSARTFPNLDTQYF. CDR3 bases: TGTGCCAGCAGTGCGCGGACGTTCCCGAATTTGGATACGCAGTATTTT.

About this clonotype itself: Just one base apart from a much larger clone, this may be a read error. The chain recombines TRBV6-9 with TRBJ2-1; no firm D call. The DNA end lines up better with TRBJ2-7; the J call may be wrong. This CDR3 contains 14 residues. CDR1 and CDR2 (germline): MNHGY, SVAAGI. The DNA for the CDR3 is TGTGCCAGCAGTTACAGGAGCTCCTACAATGAGCAGTACTTC. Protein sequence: CASSYRSSYNEQYF.

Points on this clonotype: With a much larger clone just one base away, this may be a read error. CDR3: CVSSDPSRLYTQYF. CDR3 bases: TGTGTCAGCAGTGACCCCTCCAGATTGTATACGCAGTATTTT. The chain uses TRBV6-2 or TRBV6-3 and TRBJ2-3; D is undetermined. The CDR3 sequence is 14 residues long. Germline assignment: CDR1 MNHEY and CDR2 SVGEGT.

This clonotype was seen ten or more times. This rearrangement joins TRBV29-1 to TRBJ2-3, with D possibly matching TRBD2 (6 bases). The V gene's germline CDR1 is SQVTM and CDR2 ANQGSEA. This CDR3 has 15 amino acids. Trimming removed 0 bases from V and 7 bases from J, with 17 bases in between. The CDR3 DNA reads TGCAGCGTTGAAGACCGTATGAGGAGGGGTCATACGCAGTATTTT. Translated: CSVEDRMRRGHTQYF.

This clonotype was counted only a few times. The CDR3 DNA follows: TGTGCCAGCAGTTTTGGTGATGTGAGTCAGCCCCAGCATTTT. Its translation: CASSFGDVSQPQHF. V is TRBV28 and J is TRBJ1-5; D gene uncertain. V dropped 3 bases and J dropped 6 bases, with 12 bases sitting between them. Germline assignment: CDR1 MDHEN and CDR2 SYDVKM. The CDR3 has 14 residues.

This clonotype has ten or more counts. The CDR3 nucleotides are TGCAGTGCCTTCCACAGGACTTGGGGGGAGACCCAGTACTTC. As protein: CSAFHRTWGETQYF. The V gene is TRBV20-1, the J gene TRBJ2-5; either TRBD1 or TRBD2 may supply D (5 bases each). CDR3 size: 14 residues. The germline gives CDR1 DFQATT, CDR2 SNEGSKA (reference sequence). The V and J ends lost 6 bases and 5 bases respectively, with 19 bases between them.

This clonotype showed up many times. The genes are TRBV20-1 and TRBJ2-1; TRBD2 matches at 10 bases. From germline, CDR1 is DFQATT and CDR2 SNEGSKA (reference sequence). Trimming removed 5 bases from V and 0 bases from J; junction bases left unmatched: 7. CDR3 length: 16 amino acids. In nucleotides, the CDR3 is TGCAGTGCTCAAACTAGCGGGGTGCCCTCCTACAATGAGCAGTTCTTC. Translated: CSAQTSGVPSYNEQFF.

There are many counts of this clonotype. The CDR3 is CACEGPGELFF. CDR3 nucleotides: TGTGCCTGCGAGGGCCCCGGGGAGCTGTTTTTT. The chain is built from TRBV30 and TRBJ2-2; maybe TRBD2 (5 bases). V was clipped by 6 bases and J by 6 bases, with 8 bases between them. The length of the CDR3 is 11 residues. Germline values: CDR1 GTSNPN, CDR2 SVGIG (reference sequence).

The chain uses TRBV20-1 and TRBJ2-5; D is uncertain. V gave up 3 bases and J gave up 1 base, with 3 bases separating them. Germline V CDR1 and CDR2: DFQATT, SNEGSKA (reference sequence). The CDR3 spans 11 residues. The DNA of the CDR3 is TGCAGTGCTAGCACCCAAGAGACCCAGTACTTC. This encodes CSASTQETQYF.

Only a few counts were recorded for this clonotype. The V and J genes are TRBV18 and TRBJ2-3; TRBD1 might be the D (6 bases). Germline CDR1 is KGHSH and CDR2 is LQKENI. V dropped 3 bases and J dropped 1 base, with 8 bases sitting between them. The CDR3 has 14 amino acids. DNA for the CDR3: TGTGCCAGCTCACCGAGGACAGGCACAGATACGCAGTATTTT. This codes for CASSPRTGTDTQYF.

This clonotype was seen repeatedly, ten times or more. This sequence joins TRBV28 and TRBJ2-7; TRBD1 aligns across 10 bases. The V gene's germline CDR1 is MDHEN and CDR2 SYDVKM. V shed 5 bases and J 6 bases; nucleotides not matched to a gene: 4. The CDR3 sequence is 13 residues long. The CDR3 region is CASSLDRGIEQYF. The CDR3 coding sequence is TGTGCCAGCAGTCTGGACAGGGGGATCGAGCAGTACTTC.

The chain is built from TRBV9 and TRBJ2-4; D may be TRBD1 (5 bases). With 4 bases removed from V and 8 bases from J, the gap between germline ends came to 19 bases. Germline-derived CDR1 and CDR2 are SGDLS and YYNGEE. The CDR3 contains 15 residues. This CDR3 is CASSLEGAVGDIQYF. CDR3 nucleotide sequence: TGTGCCAGCAGCCTTGAAGGGGCGGTGGGTGACATTCAGTACTTC.

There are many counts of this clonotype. CDR3 sequence (DNA): TGCAGTGCTAGAGATTTCAAAAACTATGGCTACACCTTC. It translates to CSARDFKNYGYTF. The V and J genes are TRBV20-1 and TRBJ1-2; no firm D call. The V end was cut by 0 bases, the J end by 2 bases, with 7 bases between. From germline, CDR1 is DFQATT and CDR2 SNEGSKA (reference sequence). The CDR3 loop spans 13 amino acids.

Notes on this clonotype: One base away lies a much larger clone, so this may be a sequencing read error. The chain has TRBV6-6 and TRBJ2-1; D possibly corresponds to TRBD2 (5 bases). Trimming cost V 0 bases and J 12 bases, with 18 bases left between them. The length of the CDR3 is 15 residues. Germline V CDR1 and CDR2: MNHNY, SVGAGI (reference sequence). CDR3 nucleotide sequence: TGTGCCAGCAGTTACTCTGGTAGCGAGAGATCAGCGCAGTTCTTC. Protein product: CASSYSGSERSAQFF.

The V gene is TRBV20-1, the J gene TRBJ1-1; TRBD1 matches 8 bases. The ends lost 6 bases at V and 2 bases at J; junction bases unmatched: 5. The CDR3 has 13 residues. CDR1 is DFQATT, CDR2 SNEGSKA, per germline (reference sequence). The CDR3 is CSAHQGANTEAFF. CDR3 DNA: TGCAGTGCCCACCAGGGGGCAAACACTGAAGCTTTCTTT.

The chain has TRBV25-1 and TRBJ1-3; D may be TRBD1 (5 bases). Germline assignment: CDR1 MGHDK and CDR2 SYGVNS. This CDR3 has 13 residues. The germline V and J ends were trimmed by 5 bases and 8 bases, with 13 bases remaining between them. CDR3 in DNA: TGTGCCAGCAGTCCGGGGGGGTTCCACACCATATATTTT. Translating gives CASSPGGFHTIYF. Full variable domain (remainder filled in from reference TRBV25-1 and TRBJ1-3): EADIYQTPRYLVIGTGKKITLECSQTMGHDKMYWYQQDPGMELHLIHYSYGVNSTEKGDLSSESTVSRIRTEHFPLTLESARPSHTSQYLCASSPGGFHTIYFGEGSWLTVV.